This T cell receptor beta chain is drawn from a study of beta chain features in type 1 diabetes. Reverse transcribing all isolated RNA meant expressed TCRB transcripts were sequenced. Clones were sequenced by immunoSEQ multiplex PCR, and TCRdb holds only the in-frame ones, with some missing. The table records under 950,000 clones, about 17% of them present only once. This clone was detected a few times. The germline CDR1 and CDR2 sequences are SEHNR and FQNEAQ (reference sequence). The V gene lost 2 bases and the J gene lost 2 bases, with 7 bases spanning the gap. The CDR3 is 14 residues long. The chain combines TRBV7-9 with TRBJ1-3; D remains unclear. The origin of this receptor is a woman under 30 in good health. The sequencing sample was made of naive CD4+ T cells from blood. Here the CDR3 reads CASSLSVAGNTIYF. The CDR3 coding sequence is TGTGCCAGCAGCTTATCTGTGGCTGGAAACACCATATATTTT.